This T cell receptor beta chain was retrieved from a study of blood T cell repertoires in COVID-19 (TCRdb year 2020). Some background on the complete study: Samples from collaborators originated in the United States, Italy and Spain and spanned both the acute and convalescent phases of COVID-19. The samples were drawn from the first 160 participants of the ongoing ImmuneRACE study and from 1,254 subjects provided by 6 global collaborators. Where HLA class I and class II types were available, the types were taken from metadata supplied by the sample provider, not from assay-based typing. The material from the prospective study consisted of cDNA or gDNA derived from T cells, B-cell-depleted T cells, or PBMCs. The dataset comprised deeply sampled blood TCRbeta repertoires from subjects exposed to, actively infected with, or recovered from COVID-19. The sample metadata nearly always contained a de-identified subject ID, COVID-19 status, age in years and sex. The repertoires were released in a freely available public database meant as a resource for research on the immune response to SARS-CoV-2.

One collaborating source in Seattle enrolled patients during active infection and followed them longitudinally through the course of disease. The collaborating institutions used their own protocols to collect whole blood in K2EDTA tubes. For TCRbeta analysis, collaborators shipped samples as frozen whole blood, isolated PBMCs, or DNA extracted from either of those sample types. A distance of 13 bases separates the germline ends of V and J, which lose 1 base and 6 bases respectively. The CDR3 runs 14 amino acids, cysteine and phenylalanine included. The DNA shown is the 42-base CDR3, in frame from base 1. The germline V gene supplies CDR1 MNHEY and CDR2 SVGEGT. Study-wide conclusions, independent of this receptor: How much clinical and demographic metadata was included differed by source and by participant, and the metadata was provided uncurated.

To note about this clone: Its binding antigen is unknown. Per-base quality was not reported, and no clone a single base away is much larger than it.

TCRbeta CDR3 regions were amplified from genomic DNA by means of the immunoSEQ Assay, a bias-controlled multiplex PCR. The paper's data handling went like this. Within the assay, amplification of reference gene primers was used to estimate how many nucleated cells each sample contained. Sequence reads were collapsed and filtered to measure the absolute abundance of every unique TCRbeta CDR3 rearrangement. For each sample, productive Simpson clonality was calculated as the square root of Simpson's diversity index across productive rearrangements. TCRdb holds this immuneACCESS table with in-frame rearrangements only. Some clones are missing; in checked studies, unresolved V genes explain under half, and the rest has no known cause. For V, J and clone size, that table is used; D and trimming come from the DNA. This sample comprises some 190,000 clones, around 76% of them detected only once. The top ten clones comprise about 7.8% of the sample.

The source material was peripheral blood. The rearrangement combines TRBV6-2 or TRBV6-3 with TRBJ2-7, and TRBD2 may be the D gene, going by 6 matching bases. The source of this sequence is a woman in her sixties with COVID-19, enrolled during active disease. In nucleotide form, the sequence is TGTGCCAGCAGTTACTATGCGGGAACGGGCGAGCAGTACTTC. Its translation is CASSYYAGTGEQYF.